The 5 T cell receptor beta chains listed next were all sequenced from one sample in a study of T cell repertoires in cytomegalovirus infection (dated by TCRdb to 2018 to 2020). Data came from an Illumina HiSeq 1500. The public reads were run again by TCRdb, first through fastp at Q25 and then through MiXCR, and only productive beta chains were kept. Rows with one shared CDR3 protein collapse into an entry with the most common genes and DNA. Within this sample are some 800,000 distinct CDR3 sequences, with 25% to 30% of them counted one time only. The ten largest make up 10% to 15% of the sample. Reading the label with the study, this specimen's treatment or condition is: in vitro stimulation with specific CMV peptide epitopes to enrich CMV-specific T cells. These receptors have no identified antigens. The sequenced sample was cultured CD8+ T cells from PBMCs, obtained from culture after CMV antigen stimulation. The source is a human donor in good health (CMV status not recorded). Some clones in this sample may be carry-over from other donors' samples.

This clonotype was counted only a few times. The CDR3 protein is CASSSTGAYLPSGNTIYF. CDR3 coding DNA: TGTGCCAGCAGTTCAACCGGTGCCTACCTTCCCTCTGGAAACACCATATATTTT. The chain is built from TRBV12-3 or TRBV12-4 and TRBJ1-3; D is unclear. This CDR3 region has 18 residues. V lost 4 bases and J 0 bases, leaving 19 bases between the germline ends.

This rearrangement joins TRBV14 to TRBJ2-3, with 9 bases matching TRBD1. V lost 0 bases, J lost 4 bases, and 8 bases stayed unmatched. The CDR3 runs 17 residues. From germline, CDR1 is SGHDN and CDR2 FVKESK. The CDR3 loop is CASSQDFGQGFPDTQYF. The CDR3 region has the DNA TGTGCCAGCAGCCAAGATTTCGGACAGGGGTTTCCAGATACGCAGTATTTT.

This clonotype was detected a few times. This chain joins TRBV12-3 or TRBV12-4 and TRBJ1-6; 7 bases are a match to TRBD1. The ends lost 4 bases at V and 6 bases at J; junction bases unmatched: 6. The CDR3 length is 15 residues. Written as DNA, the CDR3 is TGTGCCAGCAGTTCCCGACAGGGCGGTAATTCACCCCTCCACTTT. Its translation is CASSSRQGGNSPLHF.

CDR3 region: CASSTRVEAFF. In nucleotides, the CDR3 is TGTGCCAGTAGTACCCGAGTTGAGGCTTTCTTT. The V gene is TRBV19, the J gene TRBJ1-1; D remains ambiguous. Germline loops: CDR1 LNHDA, CDR2 SQIVND (reference sequence). The CDR3 sequence is 11 residues long. The V and J ends lost 4 bases and 11 bases respectively, with 11 bases between them.

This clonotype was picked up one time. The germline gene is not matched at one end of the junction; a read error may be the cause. Here the CDR3 DNA reads TGTGCCAACAGTTTTCCAGGGAAATTCGGTGGCTACACCTTC. It encodes CANSFPGKFGGYTF. This chain links TRBV12-3 or TRBV12-4 with TRBJ1-2; maybe TRBD1 (5 bases). The CDR3 has 14 residues.